This T cell receptor beta chain comes out of a study of shared clonotypes between healthy human individuals. In the study overall: Researchers assigned three CD4 naive, three CD4 memory, two CD8 naive and one CD8 memory plate to each donor.

Germline CDR1 reads SGHTA; CDR2 reads FQGNSA. J was trimmed by 7 bases and V by 3 bases; bases with no gene match: 3. The CDR3 has 14 amino acids. Original handling: Sequence data from immunoSEQ were junction-only and lacked quality scores; consequently, filtering differed. Libraries were prepared by immunoSEQ multiplex PCR; TCRdb keeps only in-frame clonotypes and omits some of them. Clonal size and the V and J genes are those of that table, whereas D and trimming came from the DNA. The sample holds roughly 1,000,000 clones, 75% to 80% seen once. The receptor was derived from a young man in good health. Some clones in this sample may be carry-over from other donors' samples. The sequenced material came from memory CD4+ T cells from PBMCs. Described subset: CD45RA-negative fraction. V is TRBV7-2 and J is TRBJ1-4, with TRBD1 identical over 9 bases. The CDR3 sequence is CASSLGQGSEKLFF. CDR3 nucleotide sequence: TGTGCCAGCAGCTTGGGACAGGGTAGTGAAAAACTGTTTTTT.